Listed below are T cell receptor beta chains from one sample, sequenced in a study of post-analysis software for immune sequencing data. TCRdb reanalysed the PCR reads using MiXCR and keeps one entry per CDR3 protein. The sample shows hundreds of thousands of distinct CDR3 sequences, 44% of them seen only once. The sample taken for sequencing was blood. The receptors originated from a girl aged 10 to 17 with multiple sclerosis. Each CDR3 is given with its conserved first and last residue. A D gene is named only where the DNA matches it firmly. Part of the rows lack a size; the others show once, few, many or a class for expanded clones.

CDR3,DNA,J,size,V,D
CASSGTSGRGSDNEQFF,TGTGCCAGTTCCGGGACTAGCGGGAGGGGATCCGACAATGAGCAGTTCTTC,TRBJ2-1,-,TRBV28,TRBD2
CSAREARSLYGYTF,TGCAGTGCTAGAGAGGCACGGTCCCTCTATGGCTACACCTTC,TRBJ1-2,-,TRBV20-1,-
CASSQEAGHQPQHF,TGTGCCAGCAGCCAAGAGGCAGGACACCAGCCCCAGCATTTT,TRBJ1-5,few,TRBV3-1,-
CASSLRTGGFEGYTF,TGTGCCAGCAGCCTGAGGACAGGGGGCTTTGAAGGCTACACCTTC,TRBJ1-2,few,TRBV5-4,TRBD1
CASSSPGLALFGEQFF,TGTGCCAGCAGCTCCCCGGGACTAGCCCTCTTTGGTGAGCAGTTCTTC,TRBJ2-1,-,TRBV7-2,TRBD2
CASSQLGAGSNQPQHF,TGTGCCAGCAGCCAGCTGGGGGCAGGGAGCAATCAGCCCCAGCATTTT,TRBJ1-5,-,TRBV4-2,-
CAISESMEGSNEQFF,TGTGCCATCAGTGAGTCAATGGAAGGGTCCAATGAGCAGTTCTTC,TRBJ2-1,-,TRBV10-3,-
CALRGQGGEKLFF,TGTGCCCTAAGAGGGCAGGGGGGGGAAAAACTGTTTTTT,TRBJ1-4,few,TRBV6-1,TRBD1
CASSLAEWYQETQYF,TGTGCCAGCAGCTTAGCCGAGTGGTACCAAGAGACCCAGTACTTC,TRBJ2-5,-,TRBV7-9,-
CSARGSWDWSETQYF,TGCAGTGCCCGCGGAAGCTGGGACTGGTCGGAGACCCAGTACTTC,TRBJ2-5,few,TRBV20-1,-
CASSLVGWQDHTMNTEAFF,TGTGCCAGCAGTTTAGTCGGTTGGCAGGACCACACCATGAACACTGAAGCTTTCTTT,TRBJ1-1,few,TRBV12-3/TRBV12-4,-